What follows are 31 T cell receptor beta chains derived from one specimen sequenced in a study of T cell clusters in autoimmune cytopenias. Multiplex touch-down PCR amplified TRB using TRB-A and TRB-B pools in one tube. TCRdb reprocessed the multiplex PCR reads and reports one entry per CDR3 protein, with no DNA. The listing records some 5,700 distinct CDR3 sequences. TRB was amplified from approximately 250 ng of peripheral blood genomic DNA per sample. These data are also associated with another study on T cell repertoires in aging, cancer and after chemotherapy.

The specimen sequenced was peripheral blood. The receptors here all came from a human donor in good health.

By frequency, this clonotype registers medium-sized. The CDR3 is CASIPNRGPNYGYTF. The rearrangement uses TRBV19 and TRBJ1-2; TCRdb's D call, TRBD1, is unchecked because there is no DNA. The CDR3 totals 15 residues. Looked up from germline, CDR1 is LNHDA and CDR2 is SQIVND (reference sequence).

This chain links TRBV12-3 or TRBV12-4 with TRBJ1-1; TCRdb's assignment of TRBD1 cannot be checked, as there is no DNA. The CDR3 totals 17 residues. The CDR3 loop reads CASSLRGNILTNTEAFF.

This clonotype is identified as medium-sized from frequency. The CDR3 loop reads CASSLKGQDGNTIYF. The genes are TRBV18 and TRBJ1-3; TCRdb outputs TRBD1, but without DNA this stays unchecked. CDR3 length: 15 residues. Germline CDR1 and CDR2: KGHSH and LQKENI.

The chain combines TRBV7-9 with TRBJ2-5; TCRdb lists TRBD2, though no DNA is available to test this call. The CDR3 spans 13 residues. The germline V gene encodes CDR1 SEHNR and CDR2 FQNEAQ (reference sequence). The CDR3 reads CASSYQGRKTQYF.

Considering frequency, this clonotype is medium-sized. The rearrangement links TRBV6-2 or TRBV6-3 to TRBJ2-6; TCRdb's assignment of TRBD1 cannot be checked, as there is no DNA. The CDR3 is made up of 15 amino acids. The germline V gene has CDR1 MNHEY and CDR2 SVGEGT. The CDR3 spells CASSYQGAGANVLTF.

Frequency places this clonotype as medium-sized. The gene calls are TRBV30 and TRBJ2-7; TCRdb lists TRBD1, though no DNA is available to test this call. The CDR3 is 13 residues long. Germline loops: CDR1 GTSNPN, CDR2 SVGIG (reference sequence). This CDR3 reads CAWSAGQIYEQYF.

V usage is TRBV10-3 and J usage is TRBJ2-5; the TCRdb call, TRBD1, lacks DNA for checking. The CDR3 has 14 amino acids. Germline values: CDR1 ENHRY, CDR2 SYGVKD. This chain's CDR3 is CAISERVAGETQYF.

In terms of frequency, this clonotype is medium-sized. The chain's CDR3 is CASTSKEREGETQYF. V is TRBV6-4 and J is TRBJ2-5; the D call of TRBD2 rests on TCRdb alone, since no DNA is present to check it. The CDR3 is made up of 15 amino acids. Germline V gene data show CDR1 as MRHNA and CDR2 as SNTAGT.

Considering frequency, this clonotype is medium-sized. V usage is TRBV30 and J usage is TRBJ2-1; there is no DNA to check the TCRdb D call of TRBD2. The CDR3 contains 14 residues. Germline CDR1 GTSNPN, CDR2 SVGIG (reference sequence). The CDR3 is CAWRRGGPYNEQFF. The entire variable domain, with the rest obtained from reference TRBV30 and TRBJ2-1, is as follows: SQTIHQWPATLVQPVGSPLSLECTVEGTSNPNLYWYRQAAGRGLQLLFYSVGIGQISSEVPQNLSASRPQDRQFILSSKKLLLSDSGFYLCAWRRGGPYNEQFFGPGTRLTVL.

V usage is TRBV6-2 or TRBV6-3 and J usage is TRBJ1-5; the D gene TCRdb calls, TRBD1, cannot be checked with no DNA. CDR1 MNHEY and CDR2 SVGEGT come from the germline V gene. CDR3 size: 16 residues. CDR3 sequence reads: CASSSQTISPGQPQHF.

This chain connects TRBV6-6 to TRBJ1-3. Germline lookup yields CDR1 MNHNY and CDR2 SVGAGI (reference sequence). This CDR3 region has 16 residues. The CDR3 spells CASSYSTTTSGNTIYF.

The V call is TRBV5-4, the J call TRBJ1-1; TCRdb selects TRBD1, and the lack of DNA leaves this call unchecked. This CDR3 region has 13 residues. The V gene's germline CDR1 is SGHNT and CDR2 YYREEE (reference sequence). The CDR3 sequence: CASSLGGSAEAFF.

J is TRBJ2-6 and V is TRBV19; checking the TCRdb D call of TRBD1 is not possible without DNA. The CDR3 length is 16 residues. Per the germline V gene, CDR1 is LNHDA and CDR2 is SQIVND (reference sequence). CDR3: CASSIVGGTGANVLTF.

The chain recombines TRBV4-3 with TRBJ1-3. This CDR3 contains 15 residues. The V gene's germline CDR1 is LGHNA and CDR2 YSLEER. The CDR3 spells CASSQIQGSGNTIYF.

The chain employs TRBV20-1 and TRBJ2-7. The CDR3 loop spans 11 amino acids. Germline V gene sequence: CDR1 DFQATT, CDR2 SNEGSKA (reference sequence). This chain's CDR3 is CSATRRGEQYF.

V and J are TRBV2 and TRBJ2-1; there is no DNA to check the TCRdb D call of TRBD2. CDR1 and CDR2 from the germline V gene are SNHLY and FYNNEI. The CDR3 is made up of 18 amino acids. The CDR3 loop reads CASSGELYSAGVLGEQFF.

The chain recombines TRBV13 with TRBJ1-6; TCRdb names TRBD1, which stays unverified in the absence of DNA. Germline CDR1 and CDR2: PRHDT and FYEKMQ (reference sequence). The CDR3 has 16 residues. Here the CDR3 reads CASSLVGQGAGSPLHF. The full variable domain, in which reference TRBV13 and TRBJ1-6 provide the parts outside the CDR3, is AAGVIQSPRHLIKEKRETATLKCYPIPRHDTVYWYQQGPGQDPQFLISFYEKMQSDKGSIPDRFSAQQFSDYHSELNMSSLELGDSALYFCASSLVGQGAGSPLHFGNGTRLTVT.

The chain links TRBV5-1 to TRBJ2-1; TCRdb's D call, TRBD2, is unchecked because there is no DNA. The CDR3 is made up of 14 amino acids. The V gene's germline CDR1 is SGHRS and CDR2 YFSETQ. The CDR3 is CASSLGQTANEQFF.

This clonotype is called medium-sized based on its frequency. This sequence joins TRBV19 and TRBJ2-5; lacking DNA, the TRBD2 call made by TCRdb goes unchecked. From germline, CDR1 is LNHDA and CDR2 SQIVND (reference sequence). The length of the CDR3 is 13 residues. The CDR3 loop is CASSRLAQETQYF. Using reference TRBV19 and TRBJ2-5 for the parts outside the CDR3, the full variable domain is DGGITQSPKYLFRKEGQNVTLSCEQNLNHDAMYWYRQDPGQGLRLIYYSQIVNDFQKGDIAEGYSVSREKKESFPLTVTSAQKNPTAFYLCASSRLAQETQYFGPGTRLLVL.

The V and J genes are TRBV20-1 and TRBJ2-5; absent DNA, TCRdb's TRBD1 call cannot be checked. Germline V lookup: CDR1 DFQATT, CDR2 SNEGSKA (reference sequence). This CDR3 region has 12 residues. This CDR3 reads CSARTFQETQYF.

According to its frequency, this clonotype is medium-sized (0.01 to 0.1%). The CDR3 is CATQTGPETQYF. V is TRBV6-5 and J is TRBJ2-5; TCRdb lists TRBD1, though no DNA is available to test this call. This CDR3 spans 12 amino acids. The germline V gene has CDR1 MNHEY and CDR2 SVGAGI.

The chain uses TRBV20-1 and TRBJ2-4; TCRdb's assignment of TRBD1 cannot be checked, as there is no DNA. The germline CDR1 and CDR2 sequences are DFQATT and SNEGSKA (reference sequence). This CDR3 spans 16 amino acids. CDR3 region: CSAKQGQGGAKNIQYF.

By frequency, this clonotype is medium-sized. This chain uses TRBV27 with TRBJ1-3; TCRdb calls TRBD1, which cannot be checked without DNA. Germline CDR1 MNHEY, CDR2 SMNVEV (reference sequence). The CDR3 consists of 13 residues. The CDR3 protein is CASSPQGPDTIYF.

Frequency places this clonotype as medium-sized. The rearrangement joins TRBV6-2 or TRBV6-3 to TRBJ2-3; the TRBD1 assignment by TCRdb is unverifiable without DNA. From germline, CDR1 is MNHEY and CDR2 SVGEGT. The CDR3 consists of 16 residues. CDR3 region: CASTDPGTGLTDTQYF.

J is TRBJ2-3 and V is TRBV5-6; TCRdb calls TRBD2, which cannot be checked without DNA. CDR1 SGHDT and CDR2 YYEEEE come from the germline V gene. CDR3 length equals 17 residues. The chain's CDR3 is CASSSYMGLSDTDTQYF.

This clonotype is called medium-sized based on its frequency. The rearrangement links TRBV30 to TRBJ1-5. This CDR3 comprises 14 residues. Germline CDR1 is GTSNPN and CDR2 is SVGIG (reference sequence). The CDR3 loop is CAWSVRVRNQPQHF.

This chain uses TRBV20-1 with TRBJ2-3; the D call from TCRdb, TRBD1, cannot be confirmed without DNA. Germline V lookup: CDR1 DFQATT, CDR2 SNEGSKA (reference sequence). The CDR3 sequence is 13 residues long. CDR3 protein: CSVEGETTDTQYF.

Its frequency marks this clonotype as medium-sized. The V call is TRBV19, the J call TRBJ2-7. The CDR3 runs to 13 residues. CDR1 is LNHDA, CDR2 SQIVND, per germline (reference sequence). CDR3 residues: CASSLDKTYEQYF.

The genes are TRBV7-2 and TRBJ1-2; TCRdb returns TRBD1, unconfirmable since there is no DNA. From germline, CDR1 is SGHTA and CDR2 FQGNSA. The CDR3 extends over 14 amino acids. The CDR3 sequence is CASSRDRSALGYTF. The full variable domain, its missing parts supplied by reference TRBV7-2 and TRBJ1-2, is GAGVSQSPSNKVTEKGKDVELRCDPISGHTALYWYRQSLGQGLEFLIYFQGNSAPDKSGLPSDRFSAERTGGSVSTLTIQRTQQEDSAVYLCASSRDRSALGYTFGSGTRLTVV.

Frequency places this clonotype as medium-sized. CDR3 sequence reads: CASSEGTSGGDTQYF. This sequence joins TRBV6-1 and TRBJ2-3; no DNA is available, so the TRBD2 call from TCRdb remains unchecked. Per the germline V gene, CDR1 is MNHNS and CDR2 is SASEGT. CDR3 length: 15 amino acids.

Considering frequency, this clonotype is medium-sized (0.01 to 0.1%). The chain is built from TRBV6-5 and TRBJ1-1; TCRdb outputs TRBD1, but without DNA this stays unchecked. Per the germline V gene, CDR1 is MNHEY and CDR2 is SVGAGI. CDR3 length equals 15 residues. The CDR3 here is CASSYSVRGNTEAFF.